This T cell receptor beta chain was obtained from a study of healthy donors' naive CD4 and CD8 T cells. Germline CDR1 is SGHDT and CDR2 is YYEEEE. The V gene lost 4 bases and the J gene lost 1 base, with 29 bases spanning the gap. The CDR3 is made up of 20 amino acids. TCR libraries were built from approximately 520 ng of total RNA by linear amplification. TCRdb analysed the reads with MiXCR anew, one entry per CDR3 protein. The sample holds approximately 200,000 distinct CDR3 sequences, about 74% seen once. The sequencing sample was made of naive CD4+ and CD8+ T cells sorted from blood, pooled from several donors. The chain has TRBV5-6 and TRBJ1-2; weak D call: TRBD1 (6 bases). This TCR was sampled from a pool of human donors in good health; the sample pools cells from several healthy donors. CDR3 sequence: CASSHSPGTLAVPFNYGYTF. CDR3 DNA: TGTGCCAGCAGCCATAGTCCCGGGACACTGGCAGTACCCTTTAACTATGGCTACACCTTC. Filled out from reference TRBV5-6 and TRBJ1-2, the complete variable domain reads DAGVTQSPTHLIKTRGQQVTLRCSPKSGHDTVSWYQQALGQGPQFIFQYYEEEERQRGNFPDRFSGHQFPNYSSELNVNALLLGDSALYLCASSHSPGTLAVPFNYGYTFGSGTRLTVV.